The subject of this entry is one T cell receptor beta chain. These data are taken from a study of blood T cell repertoires in COVID-19. Whole-study context: In each case, the material was cDNA or gDNA derived from T cells, B-cell-depleted T cells, or PBMCs.

Per the original methods: Reference gene primer amplification in the assay estimated nucleated cell counts. TCRdb's table, derived via immunoSEQ multiplex PCR, lists solely in-frame clones and lacks some. That table furnishes V, J and clone size, whereas the DNA furnished D and trimming. The sample lists 80,000 or so clones; roughly 89% were seen once. This CDR3 is 14 amino acids long. Trimming at V came to 3 bases and at J to 9 bases, leaving 4 bases not matched to a gene. In germline, CDR1 is MDHEN, CDR2 SYDVKM. The sample taken for sequencing was peripheral blood. V usage is TRBV28 and J usage is TRBJ1-6, with 8 bases aligning to TRBD1. The clonotype comes from a man in his fifties or sixties with acute or convalescent COVID-19. The CDR3 reads CASSFTGGGSPLHF. CDR3 bases: TGTGCCAGCAGTTTTACAGGGGGGGGTTCACCCCTCCACTTT. The full variable domain, completed using reference TRBV28 and TRBJ1-6, is DVKVTQSSRYLVKRTGEKVFLECVQDMDHENMFWYRQDPGLGLRLIYFSYDVKMKEKGDIPEGYSVSREKKERFSLILESASTNQTSMYLCASSFTGGGSPLHFGNGTRLTVT.